Following are 21 T cell receptor beta chains from one sample sequenced in a study of T cell responses to AZD1222 COVID-19 vaccine. The table came from immunoSEQ multiplex PCR; TCRdb's copy has only in-frame clones and leaves some out. The sample consists of some 130,000 clones, under 95% of them appearing once. The sequencing used peripheral blood, collected on day 0 of AZD1222 vaccination. The receptors were gathered from an adult in good health.

The gene calls are TRBV7-9 and TRBJ2-7; 9 nucleotides line up with TRBD2. This CDR3 is 17 amino acids long. The germline V gene has CDR1 SEHNR and CDR2 FQNEAQ (reference sequence). The junction had 16 bases not matched to a gene; V was cut back by 5 bases and J by 5 bases. The CDR3, as DNA: TGTGCCAGCAGCCCTGGCGGGGGGGCCTATTTAGTCAACGAGCAGTACTTC. This gives the protein CASSPGGGAYLVNEQYF.

This clone was seen just once. This rearrangement joins TRBV10-3 to TRBJ2-3, with D possibly being TRBD2 (6 bases). The CDR3 covers 15 residues. Germline CDR1 is ENHRY and CDR2 is SYGVKD. Trimming removed 6 bases at V and 0 bases at J, with 13 bases between. This CDR3 is CAISPGLRSTDTQYF. CDR3 DNA: TGTGCCATCAGCCCGGGACTTCGAAGCACAGATACGCAGTATTTT.

The rearrangement links TRBV19 to TRBJ1-5; possible D gene TRBD1, 5 bases. Trimming stripped 0 bases from V and 6 bases from J, with 9 bases between. This CDR3 contains 14 residues. CDR1 and CDR2 from the germline V gene are LNHDA and SQIVND (reference sequence). CDR3 nucleotide sequence: TGTGCCAGTAGTATAGAGGAACAGGTTCAGCCCCAGCATTTT. Translated: CASSIEEQVQPQHF.

J is TRBJ1-1 and V is TRBV6-6; 7 bases map to TRBD1. Germline V gene data show CDR1 as MNHNY and CDR2 as SVGAGI (reference sequence). The CDR3 is made up of 15 amino acids. Losses at the gene ends were 0 bases for V and 7 bases for J; bases not matched to a gene: 8. The DNA for the CDR3 is TGTGCCAGCAGTTACTCCAAGGGACAGTGGGATGAAGCTTTCTTT. Residues: CASSYSKGQWDEAFF.

CDR3 region: CASSEGDREAFF. Here the CDR3 DNA reads TGTGCCAGCAGTGAGGGGGACAGAGAAGCTTTCTTT. The J gene is TRBJ1-1, the V gene TRBV2; 7 nucleotides agree with TRBD1. CDR1 and CDR2 from the germline V gene are SNHLY and FYNNEI. Trimming cost V 3 bases and J 8 bases; bases outside gene matches: 3. The CDR3 covers 12 residues.

This rearrangement joins TRBV15 to TRBJ2-3; D is ambiguous. Germline CDR1 LNHNV, CDR2 YYDKDF (reference sequence). Trimming took off 7 bases at V and 3 bases at J, with 14 bases between the two ends. CDR3 length: 14 amino acids. CDR3 sequence (DNA): TGTGCCACCAAAACAGAGGCCCAAACAGATACGCAGTATTTT. Encoded protein: CATKTEAQTDTQYF.

The J gene is TRBJ1-6, the V gene TRBV28; D unclear. CDR3 length: 13 amino acids. Germline V gene lookup returns CDR1 MDHEN and CDR2 SYDVKM. V was clipped by 5 bases and J by 10 bases, with 12 bases between them. For the CDR3, the DNA is TGTGCCAGCAGTATCGCGAGGGTCTCACCCCTCCACTTT. Its protein product is CASSIARVSPLHF. The full variable domain, completed using reference TRBV28 and TRBJ1-6, is DVKVTQSSRYLVKRTGEKVFLECVQDMDHENMFWYRQDPGLGLRLIYFSYDVKMKEKGDIPEGYSVSREKKERFSLILESASTNQTSMYLCASSIARVSPLHFGNGTRLTVT.

The V and J genes are TRBV28 and TRBJ1-2; D possibly corresponds to TRBD1 (6 bases). From germline, CDR1 is MDHEN and CDR2 SYDVKM. V was pared by 2 bases and J by 4 bases, with 11 bases between. This CDR3 has 14 amino acids. The CDR3 DNA follows: TGTGCCAGCAGTTTAGACGGGGGGCCCTATGGCTACACCTTC. Amino acids: CASSLDGGPYGYTF.

V gene TRBV19 combines with J gene TRBJ2-3, with 8 nucleotides matching TRBD1. The CDR3 is made up of 20 amino acids. V gave up 4 bases and J gave up 9 bases; unmatched junction bases: 27. CDR1 LNHDA and CDR2 SQIVND come from the germline V gene (reference sequence). CDR3 amino acids: CASSRGSDRALLAYRRTQYF. Here the CDR3 DNA reads TGTGCCAGTAGTAGGGGGTCGGACAGGGCTTTGTTAGCTTACCGGCGGACGCAGTATTTT. Together with reference TRBV19 and TRBJ2-3, the CDR3 gives the full variable domain: DGGITQSPKYLFRKEGQNVTLSCEQNLNHDAMYWYRQDPGQGLRLIYYSQIVNDFQKGDIAEGYSVSREKKESFPLTVTSAQKNPTAFYLCASSRGSDRALLAYRRTQYFGPGTRLTVL.

DNA of the CDR3: TGCGCCAGCAGCTTGGTGTCAGGGGTCCACGAGCAGTACTTC. The encoded protein is CASSLVSGVHEQYF. This sequence joins TRBV5-1 and TRBJ2-7; D is perhaps TRBD1 (6 bases). Germline CDR1 and CDR2: SGHRS and YFSETQ. The CDR3 has 14 amino acids. V lost 0 bases and J 5 bases, leaving 12 bases between the germline ends.

This rearrangement joins TRBV4-1 to TRBJ1-4, with 7 nucleotides matching TRBD1. The CDR3 sequence is 16 residues long. V was clipped by 1 base and J by 5 bases; unmatched bases: 7. CDR1 is MGHRA and CDR2 is YSYEKL in the germline V gene. In nucleotides, the CDR3 is TGCGCCAGCAGCCAAGTCCGAGACAGGGCAAATGAAAAACTGTTTTTT. Protein product: CASSQVRDRANEKLFF.

The V and J genes are TRBV18 and TRBJ1-6; D remains ambiguous. V was trimmed by 0 bases and J by 4 bases, leaving 7 bases between them. This CDR3 spans 15 amino acids. Germline CDR1 and CDR2: KGHSH and LQKENI. The DNA for the CDR3 is TGTGCCAGCTCACCACCGGCTGGTTATAATTCACCCCTCCACTTT. Translated: CASSPPAGYNSPLHF.

V is TRBV27 and J is TRBJ1-6; the D gene is possibly TRBD1 (6 bases). Germline V gene data show CDR1 as MNHEY and CDR2 as SMNVEV (reference sequence). The CDR3 consists of 14 residues. The germline V and J ends were trimmed by 3 bases and 6 bases, with 9 bases remaining between them. The CDR3 DNA is TGTGCCAGCAGTTTGACAGGCCTTAATTCACCCCTCCACTTT. Its translation is CASSLTGLNSPLHF.

The V gene is TRBV4-1, the J gene TRBJ1-6, with D perhaps TRBD1 (5 bases). There are 17 residues in the CDR3. Per the germline V gene, CDR1 is MGHRA and CDR2 is YSYEKL. V shed 0 bases and J shed 7 bases, with 16 bases lying between them. The CDR3 protein is CASSQEGGGRTNSPLHF. The CDR3 nucleotides are TGCGCCAGCAGCCAAGAAGGTGGAGGACGGACAAATTCACCCCTCCACTTT.

There are a few counts of this clone. V and J are TRBV7-9 and TRBJ2-1; 9 nucleotides align to TRBD2. Germline CDR1 SEHNR, CDR2 FQNEAQ (reference sequence). J lost 1 base, V lost 1 base, and 2 bases had no gene match. The CDR3 consists of 16 residues. CDR3 residues: CASSLGLAGSYNEQFF. The CDR3 region has the DNA TGTGCCAGCAGCTTAGGTCTAGCGGGGTCCTACAATGAGCAGTTCTTC.

The gene calls are TRBV3-1 (or the pseudogene TRBV3-2) and TRBJ1-4; D is perhaps TRBD1 (6 bases). CDR3 length equals 15 residues. The V end was cut by 5 bases, the J end by 5 bases, with 15 bases between. Germline V gives CDR1 LGHDT, CDR2 YNNKEL (reference sequence). The CDR3 DNA follows: TGTGCCAGCAGCACCCTATCGGGGGCGAATGAAAAACTGTTTTTT. Its protein is CASSTLSGANEKLFF.

This rearrangement joins TRBV7-9 to TRBJ1-6; D remains unclear. CDR3 size: 14 residues. Trimming pared 3 bases from V and 3 bases from J, leaving 6 bases between. The germline V gene encodes CDR1 SEHNR and CDR2 FQNEAQ (reference sequence). The CDR3 region has the DNA TGTGCCAGCAGCTTGAGCGTCTATAATTCACCCCTCCACTTT. Amino acids: CASSLSVYNSPLHF.

This rearrangement joins TRBV18 to TRBJ2-1; 7 positions agree with TRBD2. Unmatched junction bases numbered 7, after V lost 1 base and J lost 7 bases. Germline V gene lookup returns CDR1 KGHSH and CDR2 LQKENI. This CDR3 contains 15 residues. The CDR3 is CASSPLTSNFNEQFF. The CDR3 DNA reads as TGTGCCAGCTCACCACTGACTAGCAATTTTAATGAGCAGTTCTTC.

The V and J genes are TRBV12-3 or TRBV12-4 and TRBJ1-5; D unresolved. Trimming removed 3 bases at V and 6 bases at J, with 9 bases between. The CDR3 has 13 amino acids. This CDR3 is CASSFRGGQPQHF. In DNA form, the CDR3 reads TGTGCCAGCAGTTTCCGGGGTGGTCAGCCCCAGCATTTT.

The gene calls are TRBV7-3 and TRBJ2-5; perhaps TRBD1 as D (8 bases). CDR1 and CDR2 from the germline V gene are SGHTA and FQGTGA. V lost 5 bases and J 9 bases, leaving 22 bases between the germline ends. The CDR3 is 15 residues long. The CDR3 is CASSPQGGVVTAQYF. The CDR3 DNA reads as TGTGCCAGCAGCCCACAGGGGGGGGTAGTTACGGCCCAGTACTTC.

CDR3 bases: TGTGCCAGCAGTACCGGGACAGGGAGAAGCCCACCCCTCCACTTT. Protein product: CASSTGTGRSPPLHF. The chain recombines TRBV6-5 with TRBJ1-6; 9 positions match TRBD1. Looked up from germline, CDR1 is MNHEY and CDR2 is SVGAGI. V shed 5 bases and J 11 bases; nucleotides not matched to a gene: 10. The CDR3 length is 15 residues.